This T cell receptor (beta chain) was recorded in a study of cytomegalovirus exposure and HLA in healthy donors (dated by TCRdb to about 2017). Concerning the study at large: According to an earlier analysis of a few hundred of the donors, 200 million or so T cells yielded 120 million or so unique TCR beta sequences and around 280 Gb of sequence data. About 300 gigabases of sequencing data and approximately 85 million unique TCR sequences were included in an early release covering 500 to 750 HLA-typed donors. The genetic ancestry cluster associated with self-reported Caucasian donors included approximately 85% of the roughly 400 genotyped donors. The study aimed to test whether cataloging public T cell receptors could reveal signatures of past pathogen exposure. The study used immunosequencing to profile the T cell repertoires of 670 or so subjects and linked those repertoires to cytomegalovirus serostatus. In addition to the first cohort of 666 subjects, a separate validation cohort of about 120 different subjects was used. High-throughput TCR immunosequencing, statistical association of individual TCRs with disease status, and machine learning were combined to predict cytomegalovirus infection status. A later analysis re-examined previously published TCR beta repertoires from more than 600 donors and added high-resolution HLA genotyping to investigate patterns of TCR occurrence. The later analysis used no new phenotypic data to find candidate immune exposures, relying instead on TCR beta sequences and their occurrence across donors. In an earlier analysis of several hundred of the donors, high-throughput TCR beta sequencing was used to judge whether each TCR beta V gene segment behaved as functional or pseudogenic. Donor age, sex, ethnicity and CMV serostatus were compiled together with the repertoire data. Genome-wide SNP genotypes for about 65% of the roughly 670 donors were used in a later genetic analysis, which treated that subset as a discovery cohort. Every discovery cohort repertoire had been produced on one sequencing platform. HLA typing covered class I and class II loci at four-digit resolution. Typing coverage differed by locus: A, B, C, DRB1 and DQB1 were typed in about 629-640 donors, DQA1 in 500 to 550, DPA1 in around 580, and DPB1 in roughly 470. Four or five DR-DQ haplotypes were handled as single units for association and clustering because linkage in the cohort was strong. Across approximately 400 genotyped donors of the cohort, an average of about 240,000 unique TCR beta nucleotide sequences per donor were sequenced, and around 20% of those sequences were non-productive.

Turning to this clone: Its antigen is unknown. No per-base quality is available; no much larger clone lies one base away.

Study-wide findings and limitations: In a later analysis, HLA-associated TCR beta chains showed more clonal expansion and lower generation probabilities than non-associated chains that were equally common. An association between a missense DCLRE1C variant and V-gene and J-gene trimming of TCR beta chains was found in a later genetic analysis and replicated in an independent cohort. For the cohort, immune exposure information was limited to CMV serostatus. Because HLA typing was missing for some donors at each locus, association tests included only the typed subset. Most CMV-associated TCR beta chains appeared to be HLA-restricted in a later analysis, and the HLA associations seemed to be driven largely by CMV exposure. In vitro tests confirmed that three of the cytomegalovirus-associated TCR beta chains recognize cytomegalovirus antigens. Some IMGT-functional V segments, including TRBV6-2 and TRBV6-3, could not be distinguished by the 87-base-pair reads and were therefore excluded. The sequencing pipeline was judged likely to have produced a cluster of highly shared sequence variants as a technical artifact. The classifier was reported to diagnose cytomegalovirus status with high specificity and sensitivity in both the original cohort and the validation cohort. Assigning TCR associations to individual alleles was difficult when HLA alleles, especially DR and DQ, strongly co-occurred. Only TCR beta chains were sequenced in this cohort, and the absence of alpha or paired-chain data limited detectable features. In the study, some 180 TCR beta chains were listed as associated with cytomegalovirus. Broadly in line with IMGT annotations, most TCR beta V segments showed up in productive rearrangements about 87% or about 30% of the time in an earlier analysis of 450 to 600 of the donors. According to the authors, the approach could potentially be generalized to other disease states and immunological phenotypes. Across donors, most TCR sequences were observed very rarely, whereas some public TCRs were present in many individuals. A later analysis found that TCR association rates varied across HLA loci, with DRB1 alleles showing the most associated TCRs and HLA-C alleles the fewest. A later analysis reported that several top co-occurrence clusters appeared linked to parvovirus B19, influenza, CMV and Epstein-Barr virus. In a later genetic analysis, fewer N-insertions in productive TCRs were reported among donors in an Asian-associated ancestry cluster than the approximately 670-donor mean. Presence/absence analyses assumed roughly uniform sequencing depth across donors, an assumption that may not hold. A further reported finding was that TCR beta sequences accurately predicted the HLA-A and HLA-B alleles for most subjects in the first cohort. Linkage disequilibrium might explain the correlated functional status among segregating V segments, but an unknown experimental factor could not be ruled out. At a false discovery rate of 0.05, a later analysis linked under 20,000 TCR beta sequences to specific HLA alleles. Because counts were too low, around 18 rarely observed V segments, including chromosome 9 orphons, were left out of the earlier analysis of several hundred of the donors.

V is pared back by 2 bases and J by 6 bases, with 10 bases lying between the germline termini. CDR1 and CDR2, looked up from the germline V gene, are KGHSH and LQKENI. Reading from cysteine to phenylalanine, the CDR3 counts 13 amino acids. Only the CDR3 portion is preserved as DNA: 39 bases, with reading frame beginning at the first base. The cohort consisted of fewer than 700 healthy bone marrow donors. All cohort members were sampled while nominally healthy, although unrecorded immune exposures were likely present. The donor tested CMV seropositive and was one of the 289 seropositive cohort members. A peripheral blood sample was collected from each donor, and TCR beta sequencing was performed on peripheral blood mononuclear cells. Genomic DNA extraction from the blood cell samples was performed with the Qiagen DNeasy Blood Extraction Kit. Library preparation used the immunoSEQ multiplex PCR assay. A mixture of 60 forward primers for TCR Vbeta segments and 13 reverse primers for TCR Jbeta segments was used in the multiplex PCR. The CDR3 region of rearranged TCR beta genes was amplified from genomic DNA by a multiplex PCR assay. Amplified TCR beta libraries were sequenced as 87-base-pair reads on the Illumina HiSeq System. The published analysis was carried out like this. A later analysis counted about 82 million unique TCR beta chains across the 550 to 750 repertoires, and roughly 11 million of these chains were shared by at least two donors. Raw reads were error-corrected and collapsed into unique sequences with a nearest-neighbor algorithm that merged closely related sequences to remove PCR and sequencing errors. To assign V, D and J gene segments, CDR3 sequences were aligned to IMGT reference sequences. Each retained sequence needed at least a six-nucleotide match to both a V gene segment and a J gene segment. Rearrangements were classified as productive when the CDR3 lacked stop codons and remained in frame with V and J, and all other rearrangements were classified as non-productive. Following IMGT convention, CDR3 was defined as the stretch from the second conserved V-encoded cysteine up to the conserved J-encoded phenylalanine. The earlier analysis of more than 450 of the donors excluded sequences that lacked an unambiguous match to a single V gene segment. An earlier analysis of about 590 of the donors classified V segments as functional when productive rearrangements were above 56.7% and as segregating when the standard deviation between donors was above 5%. A statistical classification framework was developed to diagnose cytomegalovirus status using the catalog of TCR beta chain sequences. V and J gene assignment, in a later analysis, came from comparing TCR nucleotide sequences with IMGT/GENE-DB human TR gene sequences. Using the TCRdist pipeline, a later analysis assigned CDR3 sequences along with most-parsimonious VDJ recombination scenarios. In a later analysis, each TCR beta chain was defined by its CDR3 amino acid sequence together with its V-gene family, and reads lacking a unique V-gene family were excluded. A later analysis removed 500 to 650 highly shared, low-generation-probability nucleotide sequences to deal with suspected cross-contamination and a sequencing artifact. In a later analysis, a clonal expansion index for each public chain was calculated from normalized within-repertoire ranks of inferred template counts. A later analysis computed generation probabilities with a VDJ recombination model fitted to out-of-frame rearrangements, and checked the results against IGoR. A later analysis scored TCR-TCR, TCR-HLA and TCR-CMV co-occurrence with hypergeometric tests, applying a repertoire-size bias correction to TCR pairs. To estimate false discovery rates, a later analysis permuted the HLA or CMV assignments 20 times. In a later analysis, co-occurring TCRs were grouped with DBSCAN, and TCRdist sequence similarity was added when clustering was performed within HLA-allele-positive subsets. Repertoires with fewer than 30,000 or more than 120,000 public chains were left out of co-occurrence clustering, as were several repertoires with anomalous nucleotide sharing. TCRdb provides this immuneACCESS table in a form limited to in-frame rearrangements. Some clones are lacking; in checked studies, under half of them reflect an unresolved V gene, and why the rest are absent is not known. For V, J and clone size, that table is used; D and trimming come from the DNA. For this sample the table gives about 130,000 clones, of which roughly two thirds were detected only once. Roughly 1.6% of the sample is taken by the ten largest.

The sequencing sample was made of PBMCs. The sequence came from a man aged 25-45 years in good health and CMV-seropositive. The V and J segments used are TRBV18 and TRBJ1-2; the D gene remains uncertain. The DNA reads TGTGCCAGCTCACCATTCTCTAGTGATGGCTACACCTTC. It translates to CASSPFSSDGYTF.